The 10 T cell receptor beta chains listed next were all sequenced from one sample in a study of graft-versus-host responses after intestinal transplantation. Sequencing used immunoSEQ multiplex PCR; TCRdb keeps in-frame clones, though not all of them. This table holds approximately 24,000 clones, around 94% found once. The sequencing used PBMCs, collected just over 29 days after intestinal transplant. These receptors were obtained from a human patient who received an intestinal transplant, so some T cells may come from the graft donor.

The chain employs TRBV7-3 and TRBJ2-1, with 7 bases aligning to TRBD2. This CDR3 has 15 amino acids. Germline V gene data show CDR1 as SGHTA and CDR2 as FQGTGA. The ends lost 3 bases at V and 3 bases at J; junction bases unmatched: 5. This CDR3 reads CASSLAGVNYNEQFF. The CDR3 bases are TGTGCCAGCAGCTTGGCGGGAGTAAACTACAATGAGCAGTTCTTC.

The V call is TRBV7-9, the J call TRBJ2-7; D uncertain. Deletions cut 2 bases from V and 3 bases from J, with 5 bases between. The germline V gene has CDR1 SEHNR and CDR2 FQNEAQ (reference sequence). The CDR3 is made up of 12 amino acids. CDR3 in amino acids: CASSLPFYEQYF. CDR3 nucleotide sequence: TGTGCCAGCAGCTTACCCTTCTACGAGCAGTACTTC.

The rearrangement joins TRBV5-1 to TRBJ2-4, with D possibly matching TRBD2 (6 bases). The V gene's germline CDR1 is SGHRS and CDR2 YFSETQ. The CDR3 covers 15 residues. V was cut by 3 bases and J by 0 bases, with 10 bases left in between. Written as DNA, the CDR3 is TGCGCCAGCAGCTCGGAGGGTCCAGCCAAAAACATTCAGTACTTC. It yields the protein CASSSEGPAKNIQYF.

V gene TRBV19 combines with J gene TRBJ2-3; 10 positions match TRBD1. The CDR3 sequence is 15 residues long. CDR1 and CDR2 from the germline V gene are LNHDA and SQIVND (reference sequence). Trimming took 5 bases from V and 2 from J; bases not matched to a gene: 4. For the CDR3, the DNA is TGTGCCAGTAGTGGGGGACAGGGGTACACAGATACGCAGTATTTT. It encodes CASSGGQGYTDTQYF.

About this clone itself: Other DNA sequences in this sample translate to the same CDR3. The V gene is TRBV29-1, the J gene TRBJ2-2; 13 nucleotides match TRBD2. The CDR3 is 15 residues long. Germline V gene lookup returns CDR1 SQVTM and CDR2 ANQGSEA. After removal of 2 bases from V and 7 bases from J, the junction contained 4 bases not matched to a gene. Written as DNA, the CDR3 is TGCAGCGTTGAAACGACTAGCGGGAGGATCGGGGAGCTGTTTTTT. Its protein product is CSVETTSGRIGELFF.

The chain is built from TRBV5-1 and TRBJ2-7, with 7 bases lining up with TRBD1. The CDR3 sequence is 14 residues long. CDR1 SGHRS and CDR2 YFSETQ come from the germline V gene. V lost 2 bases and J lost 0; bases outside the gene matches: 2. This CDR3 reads CASSFTGVSYEQYF. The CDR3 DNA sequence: TGCGCCAGCAGCTTTACAGGGGTCTCCTACGAGCAGTACTTC.

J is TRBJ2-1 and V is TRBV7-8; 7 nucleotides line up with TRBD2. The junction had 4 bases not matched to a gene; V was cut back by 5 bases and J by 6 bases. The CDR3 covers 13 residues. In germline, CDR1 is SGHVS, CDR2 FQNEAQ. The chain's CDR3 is CASSLGLGNEQFF. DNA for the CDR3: TGTGCCAGCAGCCTCGGACTAGGCAATGAGCAGTTCTTC.

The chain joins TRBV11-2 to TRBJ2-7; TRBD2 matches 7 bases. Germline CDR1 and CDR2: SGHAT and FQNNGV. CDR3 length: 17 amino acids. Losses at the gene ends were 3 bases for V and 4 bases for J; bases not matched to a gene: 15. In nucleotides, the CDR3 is TGTGCCAGCAGCTTCGGGACTCCCTGGGAGGGGTTTTACGAGCAGTACTTC. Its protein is CASSFGTPWEGFYEQYF.

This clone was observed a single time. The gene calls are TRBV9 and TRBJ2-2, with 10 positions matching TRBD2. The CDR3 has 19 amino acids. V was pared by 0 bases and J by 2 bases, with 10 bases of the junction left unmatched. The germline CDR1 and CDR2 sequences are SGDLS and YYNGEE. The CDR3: CASSVGRGAGGFNTGELFF. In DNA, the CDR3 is TGTGCCAGCAGCGTAGGAAGGGGAGCGGGGGGGTTTAACACCGGGGAGCTGTTTTTT. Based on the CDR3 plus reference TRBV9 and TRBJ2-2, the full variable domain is DSGVTQTPKHLITATGQRVTLRCSPRSGDLSVYWYQQSLDQGLQFLIQYYNGEERAKGNILERFSAQQFPDLHSELNLSSLELGDSALYFCASSVGRGAGGFNTGELFFGEGSRLTVL.

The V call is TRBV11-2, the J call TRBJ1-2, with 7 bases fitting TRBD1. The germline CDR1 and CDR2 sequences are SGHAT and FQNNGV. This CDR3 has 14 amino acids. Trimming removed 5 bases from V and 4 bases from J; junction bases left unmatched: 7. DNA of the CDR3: TGTGCCAGCAGCCTCAGGACAGGCCTCTATGGCTACACCTTC. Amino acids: CASSLRTGLYGYTF.